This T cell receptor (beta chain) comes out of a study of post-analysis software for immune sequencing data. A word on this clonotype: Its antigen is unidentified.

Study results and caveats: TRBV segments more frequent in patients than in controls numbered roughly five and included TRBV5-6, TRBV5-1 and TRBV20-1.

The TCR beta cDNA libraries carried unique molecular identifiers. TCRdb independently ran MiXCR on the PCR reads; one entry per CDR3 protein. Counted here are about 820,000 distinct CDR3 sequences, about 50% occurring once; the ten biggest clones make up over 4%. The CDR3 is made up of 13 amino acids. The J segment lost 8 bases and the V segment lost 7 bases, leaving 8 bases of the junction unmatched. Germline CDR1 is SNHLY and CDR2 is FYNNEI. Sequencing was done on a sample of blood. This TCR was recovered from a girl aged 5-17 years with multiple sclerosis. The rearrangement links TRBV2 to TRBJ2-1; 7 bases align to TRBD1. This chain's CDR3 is CASTPQGKDEQFF. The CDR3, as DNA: TGTGCCAGCACCCCACAGGGGAAGGATGAGCAGTTCTTC.